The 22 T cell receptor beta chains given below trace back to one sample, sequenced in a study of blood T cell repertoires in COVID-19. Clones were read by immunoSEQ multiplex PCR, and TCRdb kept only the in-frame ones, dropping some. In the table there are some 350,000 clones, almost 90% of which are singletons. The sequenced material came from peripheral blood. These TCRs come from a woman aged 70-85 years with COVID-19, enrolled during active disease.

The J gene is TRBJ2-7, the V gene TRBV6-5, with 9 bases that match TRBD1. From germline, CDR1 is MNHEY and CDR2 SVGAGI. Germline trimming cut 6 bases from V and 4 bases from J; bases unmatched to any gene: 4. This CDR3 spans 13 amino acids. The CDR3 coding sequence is TGTGCCAGCAGGGGACAGGGTCGGTACGAGCAGTACTTC. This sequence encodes CASRGQGRYEQYF.

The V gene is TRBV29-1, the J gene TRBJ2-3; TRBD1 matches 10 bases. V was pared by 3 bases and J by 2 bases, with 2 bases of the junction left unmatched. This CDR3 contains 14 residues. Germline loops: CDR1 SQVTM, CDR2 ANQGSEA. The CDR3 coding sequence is TGCAGCGTTGAGGACAGGGGGAACACAGATACGCAGTATTTT. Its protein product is CSVEDRGNTDTQYF.

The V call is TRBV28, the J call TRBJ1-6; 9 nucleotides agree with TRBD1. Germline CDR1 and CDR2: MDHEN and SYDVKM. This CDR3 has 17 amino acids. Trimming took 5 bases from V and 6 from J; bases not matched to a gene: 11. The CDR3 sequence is CASSVAGTGNLNSPLHF. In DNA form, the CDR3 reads TGTGCCAGCAGTGTTGCCGGGACAGGGAACCTTAATTCACCCCTCCACTTT.

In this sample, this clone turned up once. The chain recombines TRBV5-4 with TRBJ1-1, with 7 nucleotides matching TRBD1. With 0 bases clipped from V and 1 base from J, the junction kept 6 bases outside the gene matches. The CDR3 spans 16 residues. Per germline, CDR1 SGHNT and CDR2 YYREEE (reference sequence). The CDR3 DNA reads TGTGCCAGCAGCTTGGTGTTGAGGGGGCCGAACACTGAAGCTTTCTTT. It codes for CASSLVLRGPNTEAFF.

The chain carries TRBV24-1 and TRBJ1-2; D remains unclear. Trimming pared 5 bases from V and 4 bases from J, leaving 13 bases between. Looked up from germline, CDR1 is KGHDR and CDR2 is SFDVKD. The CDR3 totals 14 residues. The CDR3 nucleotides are TGTGCCACCAGTGGCGGAGGTATCTCCTATGGCTACACCTTC. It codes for CATSGGGISYGYTF.

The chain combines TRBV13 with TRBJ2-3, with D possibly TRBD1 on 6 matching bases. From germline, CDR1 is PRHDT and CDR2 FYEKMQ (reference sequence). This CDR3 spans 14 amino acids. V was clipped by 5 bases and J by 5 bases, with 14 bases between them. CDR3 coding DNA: TGTGCCAGCAGCGTACAGGGTTTTGAAGATACGCAGTATTTT. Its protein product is CASSVQGFEDTQYF.

In nucleotides, the CDR3 is TGTGCCAGCAGCTCCCGGACAGGGGAGACTGAAGCTTTCTTT. Amino acid sequence: CASSSRTGETEAFF. The rearrangement uses TRBV7-2 and TRBJ1-1; 9 bases line up with TRBD1. The J segment lost 5 bases and the V segment lost 4 bases, leaving 5 bases of the junction unmatched. The CDR3 is made up of 14 amino acids. The germline V gene has CDR1 SGHTA and CDR2 FQGNSA.

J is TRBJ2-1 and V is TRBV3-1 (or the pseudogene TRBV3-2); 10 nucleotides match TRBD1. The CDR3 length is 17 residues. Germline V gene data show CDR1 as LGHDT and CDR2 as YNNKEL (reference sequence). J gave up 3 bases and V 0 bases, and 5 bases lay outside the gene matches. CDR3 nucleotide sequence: TGTGCCAGCAGCCAAGATATCCGGACAGGGGGCTACAATGAGCAGTTCTTC. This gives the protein CASSQDIRTGGYNEQFF.

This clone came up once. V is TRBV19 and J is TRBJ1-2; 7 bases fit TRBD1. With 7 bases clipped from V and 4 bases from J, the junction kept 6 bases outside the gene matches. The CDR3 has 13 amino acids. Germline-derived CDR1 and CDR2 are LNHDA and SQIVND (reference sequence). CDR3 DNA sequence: TGTGCCAGTAACTGGGACAGATCCTATGGCTACACCTTC. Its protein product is CASNWDRSYGYTF. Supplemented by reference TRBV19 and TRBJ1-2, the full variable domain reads DGGITQSPKYLFRKEGQNVTLSCEQNLNHDAMYWYRQDPGQGLRLIYYSQIVNDFQKGDIAEGYSVSREKKESFPLTVTSAQKNPTAFYLCASNWDRSYGYTFGSGTRLTVV.

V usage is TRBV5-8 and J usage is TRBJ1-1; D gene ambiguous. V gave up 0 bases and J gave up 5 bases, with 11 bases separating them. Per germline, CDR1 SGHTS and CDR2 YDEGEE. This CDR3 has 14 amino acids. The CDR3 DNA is TGTGCCAGCAGCTTGGGTGGACTAAAGACTGAAGCTTTCTTT. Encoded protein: CASSLGGLKTEAFF.

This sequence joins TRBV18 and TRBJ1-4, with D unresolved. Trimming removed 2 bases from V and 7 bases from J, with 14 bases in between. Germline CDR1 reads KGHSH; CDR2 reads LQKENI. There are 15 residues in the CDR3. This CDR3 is CASSPGLRASEKLFF. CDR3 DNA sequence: TGTGCCAGCTCACCAGGGCTGAGGGCGTCTGAAAAACTGTTTTTT.

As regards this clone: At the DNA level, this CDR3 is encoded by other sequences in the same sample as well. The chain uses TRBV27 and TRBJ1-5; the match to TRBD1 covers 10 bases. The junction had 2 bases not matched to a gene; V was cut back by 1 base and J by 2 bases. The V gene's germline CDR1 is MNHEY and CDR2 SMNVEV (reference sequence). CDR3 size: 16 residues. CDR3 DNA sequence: TGTGCCAGCAGTTTATTTGGGACAGGGGGCAATCAGCCCCAGCATTTT. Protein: CASSLFGTGGNQPQHF.

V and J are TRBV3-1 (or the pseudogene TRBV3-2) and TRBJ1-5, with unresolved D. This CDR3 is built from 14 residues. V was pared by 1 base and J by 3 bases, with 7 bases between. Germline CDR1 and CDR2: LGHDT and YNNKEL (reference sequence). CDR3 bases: TGTGCCAGCAGCCAAGGACTGTACAATCAGCCCCAGCATTTT. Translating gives CASSQGLYNQPQHF.

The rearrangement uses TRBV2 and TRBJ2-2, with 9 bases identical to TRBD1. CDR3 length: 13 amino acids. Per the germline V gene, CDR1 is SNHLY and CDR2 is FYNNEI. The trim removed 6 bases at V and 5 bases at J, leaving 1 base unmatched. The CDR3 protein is CASRDRGTGELFF. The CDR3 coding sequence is TGTGCCAGCAGAGACAGGGGGACCGGGGAGCTGTTTTTT.

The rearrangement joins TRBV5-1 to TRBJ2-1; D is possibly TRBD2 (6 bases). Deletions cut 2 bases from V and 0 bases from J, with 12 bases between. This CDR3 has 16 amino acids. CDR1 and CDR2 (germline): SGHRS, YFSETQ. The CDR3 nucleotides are TGCGCCAGCAGCTTCCCTGGGGGGAGCTCCTACAATGAGCAGTTCTTC. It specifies CASSFPGGSSYNEQFF.

The CDR3 DNA reads TGTGCCAGCAGTTTAGCTGACAGAAACACTGAAGCTTTCTTT. Its protein is CASSLADRNTEAFF. This chain links TRBV28 with TRBJ1-1; the D gene is possibly TRBD1 (5 bases). There are 14 residues in the CDR3. CDR1 and CDR2 (germline): MDHEN, SYDVKM. Trimming removed 2 bases at V and 2 bases at J, with 9 bases between.

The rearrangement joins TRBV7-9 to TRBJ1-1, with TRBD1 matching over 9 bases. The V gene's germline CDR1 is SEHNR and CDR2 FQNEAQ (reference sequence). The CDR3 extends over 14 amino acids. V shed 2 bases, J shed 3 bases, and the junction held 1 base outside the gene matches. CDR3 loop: CASSLRDRDTEAFF. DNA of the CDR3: TGTGCCAGCAGCTTACGGGACAGGGACACTGAAGCTTTCTTT.

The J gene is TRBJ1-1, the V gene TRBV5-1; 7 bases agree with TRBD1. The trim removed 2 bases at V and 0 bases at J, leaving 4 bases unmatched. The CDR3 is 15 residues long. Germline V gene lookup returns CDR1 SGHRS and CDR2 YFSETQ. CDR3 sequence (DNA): TGCGCCAGCAGCTTCTTGACAGGGTTGAACACTGAAGCTTTCTTT. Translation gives CASSFLTGLNTEAFF. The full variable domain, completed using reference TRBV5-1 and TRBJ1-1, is KAGVTQTPRYLIKTRGQQVTLSCSPISGHRSVSWYQQTPGQGLQFLFEYFSETQRNKGNFPGRFSGRQFSNSRSEMNVSTLELGDSALYLCASSFLTGLNTEAFFGQGTRLTVV.

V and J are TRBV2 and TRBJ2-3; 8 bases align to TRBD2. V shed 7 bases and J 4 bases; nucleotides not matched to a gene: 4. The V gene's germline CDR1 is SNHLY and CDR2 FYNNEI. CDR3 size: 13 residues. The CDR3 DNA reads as TGTGCCAGCACCGGACTAGCCGCAGATACGCAGTATTTT. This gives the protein CASTGLAADTQYF.

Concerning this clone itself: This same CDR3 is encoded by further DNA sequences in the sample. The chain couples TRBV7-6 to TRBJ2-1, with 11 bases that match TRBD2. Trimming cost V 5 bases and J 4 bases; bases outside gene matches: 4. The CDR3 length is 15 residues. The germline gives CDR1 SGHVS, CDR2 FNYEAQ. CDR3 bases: TGTGCCAGCAGCCCCGGGACTAGCGGATACAATGAGCAGTTCTTC. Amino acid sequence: CASSPGTSGYNEQFF.

Here the CDR3 DNA reads TGTGCTAGTGGTTTTGGGACAGGGCCCCAGCATTTT. It yields the protein CASGFGTGPQHF. The chain employs TRBV12-5 and TRBJ1-5, with 8 positions matching TRBD1. Per germline, CDR1 LGHNT and CDR2 FRNRAP. With V trimmed by 3 bases and J by 9 bases, 1 base remained unmatched. CDR3 length equals 12 residues.

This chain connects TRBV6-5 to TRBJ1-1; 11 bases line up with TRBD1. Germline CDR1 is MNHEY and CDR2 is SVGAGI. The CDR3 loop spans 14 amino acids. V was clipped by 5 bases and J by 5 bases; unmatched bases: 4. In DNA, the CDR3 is TGTGCCAGCAGTATCGGACAGGGGGCAACTGAAGCTTTCTTT. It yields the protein CASSIGQGATEAFF.